This section outlines one TCR beta chain sequence together with its context. These data come from a study of blood T cell repertoires in COVID-19. The wider study: Sample material is recorded as cDNA or gDNA derived from T cells, B-cell-depleted T cells, or PBMCs.

Recruits, aged roughly 18 to 95 years, lived in 20 to 30 US areas. Categorization into cohorts depended on clinical history that participants reported. Original data processing: The authors estimated nucleated cell counts from reference gene primer amplification. Sequenced by immunoSEQ multiplex PCR; TCRdb stores in-frame clones only, minus some. Clone size and V and J calls were adopted from that table, with D and trimming inferred from the DNA. This table has approximately 170,000 clones, roughly 85% appearing once. Germline loops: CDR1 SEHNR, CDR2 FQNEAQ (reference sequence). Between the trimmed V and J ends, which lost 1 base and 4 bases, there was a span of 9 bases. This CDR3 region has 14 residues.

The chain combines TRBV7-9 with TRBJ2-3; D remains ambiguous. This receptor was taken from a woman aged 45-59 years who had recovered from COVID-19. The sequenced material came from PBMCs or T cells enriched from blood (not recorded which). For the CDR3, the DNA is TGTGCCAGCAGCTTAGTGGTCAGTCCAGATACGCAGTATTTT. It translates to CASSLVVSPDTQYF. Full variable domain (outside the CDR3, taken from reference TRBV7-9 and TRBJ2-3): DTGVSQNPRHKITKRGQNVTFRCDPISEHNRLYWYRQTLGQGPEFLTYFQNEAQLEKSRLLSDRFSAERPKGSFSTLEIQRTEQGDSAMYLCASSLVVSPDTQYFGPGTRLTVL.